This TCR beta chain was identified in a study of response to subunit inactivated influenza vaccine. Findings and limits, study-wide: The authors suggested that few new T cells are recruited per seasonal influenza vaccination.

TCRdb passed the RT-PCR reads through MiXCR, listing each CDR3 protein once. There are around 580,000 distinct CDR3 sequences in the sample; 12% to 15% occur only once, and more than 9.5% lies in the top ten. In its sample, this clonotype was seen a few times. Its antigen remains unknown. The sequencing here drew on PBMCs from blood, taken 11 to 12 days after vaccination. This TCR was recovered from a man between 50 and 59 years old who received an inactivated influenza vaccine.

The CDR3 here is CSATTGSIFAGVSYEQYF. DNA for the CDR3: TGCAGTGCTACGACAGGATCGATCTTCGCGGGAGTCTCCTACGAGCAGTACTTC. The V call is TRBV20-1, the J call TRBJ2-7; tentatively, D is TRBD2 (7 bases). The CDR3 extends over 18 amino acids. CDR1 is DFQATT and CDR2 is SNEGSKA in the germline V gene (reference sequence). V lost 4 bases to trimming and J lost 0 bases, with 25 bases between them.